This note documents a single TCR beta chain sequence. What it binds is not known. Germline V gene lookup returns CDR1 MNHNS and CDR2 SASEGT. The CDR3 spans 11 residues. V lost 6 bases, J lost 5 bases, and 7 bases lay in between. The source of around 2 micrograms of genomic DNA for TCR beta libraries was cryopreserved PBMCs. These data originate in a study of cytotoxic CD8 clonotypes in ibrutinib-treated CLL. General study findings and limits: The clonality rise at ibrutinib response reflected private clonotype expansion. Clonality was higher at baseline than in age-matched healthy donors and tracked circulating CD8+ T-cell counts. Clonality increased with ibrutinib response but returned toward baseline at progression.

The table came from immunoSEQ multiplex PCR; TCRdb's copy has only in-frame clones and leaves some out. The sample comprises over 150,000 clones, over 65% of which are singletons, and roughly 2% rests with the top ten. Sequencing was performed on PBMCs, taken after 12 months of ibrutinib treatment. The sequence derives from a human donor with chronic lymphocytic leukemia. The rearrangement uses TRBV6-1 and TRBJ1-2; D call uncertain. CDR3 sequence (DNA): TGTGCCAGCAGGCAGGCTTATGGCTACACCTTC. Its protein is CASRQAYGYTF.